What follows are 17 T cell receptor beta chains derived from one specimen sequenced in a study of graft-versus-host responses after intestinal transplantation. Here immunoSEQ multiplex PCR was the method, and the copy in TCRdb shows in-frame clones only, minus some. The sample shows some 77,000 clones, 92% of them seen only once. Sequencing was performed on PBMCs, taken 98 days after intestinal transplantation. Source of these receptors: a human patient who received an intestinal transplant, so some T cells may come from the graft donor.

The V call is TRBV5-4, the J call TRBJ1-2, with D possibly TRBD1 on 5 matching bases. V was pared by 0 bases and J by 3 bases, with 15 bases between. The CDR3 loop spans 16 amino acids. The V gene's germline CDR1 is SGHNT and CDR2 YYREEE (reference sequence). The CDR3 DNA sequence: TGTGCCAGCAGCTTGGGGGGGGACCCCTTGGACTATGGCTACACCTTC. Protein product: CASSLGGDPLDYGYTF. The full variable domain, with the rest looked up from reference TRBV5-4 and TRBJ1-2, is ETGVTQSPTHLIKTRGQQVTLRCSSQSGHNTVSWYQQALGQGPQFIFQYYREEENGRGNFPPRFSGLQFPNYSSELNVNALELDDSALYLCASSLGGDPLDYGYTFGSGTRLTVV.

The gene calls are TRBV15 and TRBJ2-1; D gene unclear. The germline V and J ends were trimmed by 2 bases and 7 bases, with 3 bases remaining between them. The CDR3 runs 11 residues. Looked up from germline, CDR1 is LNHNV and CDR2 is YYDKDF (reference sequence). The CDR3 DNA follows: TGTGCCACCAGCAGACTAAATGAGCAGTTCTTC. The encoded protein is CATSRLNEQFF.

CDR3 DNA sequence: TGTGCCAGCAGTGCCCCCCGGGGGGCACTGAGCTCCTACAATGAGCAGTTCTTC. It yields the protein CASSAPRGALSSYNEQFF. The rearrangement joins TRBV6-1 to TRBJ2-1; tentative D call: TRBD2 (7 bases). V gave up 4 bases and J gave up 0 bases, with 19 bases separating them. Germline loops: CDR1 MNHNS, CDR2 SASEGT. The CDR3 totals 18 residues.

This clone has a single count. The chain is built from TRBV6-1 and TRBJ2-5; 9 bases match TRBD1. The CDR3 is 16 amino acids. Germline V CDR1 and CDR2: MNHNS, SASEGT. Trimming removed 4 bases from V and 5 bases from J; junction bases left unmatched: 11. The CDR3 reads CASSGLGTGSRETQYF. CDR3 bases: TGTGCCAGCAGTGGCCTGGGGACAGGGAGTAGGGAGACCCAGTACTTC.

With respect to this clone: At the DNA level, this CDR3 is encoded by other sequences in the same sample as well. The chain couples TRBV4-1 to TRBJ2-1; 11 bases are shared with TRBD2. Germline trimming cut 4 bases from V and 7 bases from J; bases unmatched to any gene: 6. The CDR3 covers 15 residues. From germline, CDR1 is MGHRA and CDR2 YSYEKL. CDR3 residues: CASSPNSGRGNEQFF. The CDR3 coding sequence is TGCGCCAGCAGCCCCAATAGCGGGAGGGGTAATGAGCAGTTCTTC.

V gene TRBV4-1 combines with J gene TRBJ2-7; D not certain. The V and J ends lost 1 base and 0 bases respectively, with 13 bases between them. Looked up from germline, CDR1 is MGHRA and CDR2 is YSYEKL. The CDR3 is made up of 16 amino acids. As DNA, the CDR3 is TGCGCCAGCAGCCAAGTGACGGCCAGCTACTCCTACGAGCAGTACTTC. Translation gives CASSQVTASYSYEQYF.

This chain links TRBV7-3 with TRBJ1-2; no firm D call. The CDR3 loop spans 15 amino acids. CDR1 is SGHTA and CDR2 is FQGTGA in the germline V gene. V gave up 5 bases and J gave up 1 base, with 14 bases separating them. Written as DNA, the CDR3 is TGTGCCAGCAGCCACACGGGAAGCCTTAACTATGGCTACACCTTC. It yields the protein CASSHTGSLNYGYTF.

The chain uses TRBV4-1 and TRBJ1-1; the D is unclear. The CDR3 contains 11 residues. Germline V gives CDR1 MGHRA, CDR2 YSYEKL. V was trimmed by 1 base and J by 10 bases, leaving 7 bases between them. The CDR3: CASSQGEVAFF. In DNA, the CDR3 is TGCGCCAGCAGCCAAGGGGAGGTAGCTTTCTTT.

The chain links TRBV6-1 to TRBJ2-7; 9 bases map to TRBD2. The CDR3 spans 15 residues. Germline-derived CDR1 and CDR2 are MNHNS and SASEGT. V was clipped by 4 bases and J by 3 bases; unmatched bases: 7. For the CDR3, the DNA is TGTGCCAGCAGTGCTCTAGCGGGAAGAAGCTACGAGCAGTACTTC. Amino acid sequence: CASSALAGRSYEQYF.

This chain connects TRBV14 to TRBJ1-1, with D tentatively TRBD1 (6 bases). The CDR3 length is 17 residues. CDR1 is SGHDN, CDR2 FVKESK, per germline. V lost 0 bases and J 3 bases, leaving 17 bases between the germline ends. The CDR3 spells CASSQDYGYRVDTEAFF. CDR3 in DNA: TGTGCCAGCAGCCAAGATTACGGGTACAGGGTCGACACTGAAGCTTTCTTT. The variable domain in full, with the rest retrieved from reference TRBV14 and TRBJ1-1, is EAGVTQFPSHSVIEKGQTVTLRCDPISGHDNLYWYRRVMGKEIKFLLHFVKESKQDESGMPNNRFLAERTGGTYSTLKVQPAELEDSGVYFCASSQDYGYRVDTEAFFGQGTRLTVV.

The rearrangement links TRBV28 to TRBJ1-3; D remains unclear. Looked up from germline, CDR1 is MDHEN and CDR2 is SYDVKM. V gave up 5 bases and J gave up 3 bases, with 8 bases separating them. This CDR3 is built from 13 residues. DNA for the CDR3: TGTGCCAGCAGTCTCGACGATGGAAACACCATATATTTT. It specifies CASSLDDGNTIYF.

CDR3 nucleotides: TGTGCCAGCAGTCCGGAGGGGGGACAGATCGATGAGCAGTTCTTC. Translated: CASSPEGGQIDEQFF. This chain joins TRBV28 and TRBJ2-1, with D perhaps matching TRBD1 (7 bases). Germline V gene data show CDR1 as MDHEN and CDR2 as SYDVKM. The CDR3 has 15 amino acids. Trimming cost V 5 bases and J 8 bases, with 19 bases left between them.

The rearrangement links TRBV7-9 to TRBJ2-5, with TRBD2 identical over 13 bases. CDR1 and CDR2 (germline): SEHNR, FQNEAQ (reference sequence). This CDR3 comprises 15 residues. J was trimmed by 3 bases and V by 5 bases; bases with no gene match: 3. The chain's CDR3 is CASSHGLAGEETQYF. CDR3 DNA: TGTGCCAGCAGCCACGGACTAGCGGGGGAAGAGACCCAGTACTTC.

This clone was seen a single time. The V call is TRBV27, the J call TRBJ1-1; D not certain. The CDR3 consists of 14 residues. Trimming took 2 bases from V and 1 from J, leaving 8 bases between them. Germline assignment: CDR1 MNHEY and CDR2 SMNVEV (reference sequence). The CDR3 is CASSLSGWNTEAFF. The CDR3 DNA reads TGTGCCAGCAGTTTAAGCGGTTGGAACACTGAAGCTTTCTTT.

This chain links TRBV7-2 with TRBJ2-1; TRBD1 matches at 9 bases. V shed 5 bases, J shed 5 bases, and the junction held 13 bases outside the gene matches. CDR1 SGHTA and CDR2 FQGNSA come from the germline V gene. The CDR3 contains 17 residues. DNA of the CDR3: TGTGCCAGCAGCCCGCGACCCGGGACAGGGAGGGACAATGAGCAGTTCTTC. It translates to CASSPRPGTGRDNEQFF.

CDR3 loop: CASRRGRPEEQYF. The DNA for the CDR3 is TGTGCCTCCAGAAGAGGTCGGCCTGAAGAGCAGTACTTC. V is TRBV6-5 and J is TRBJ2-7; D is unclear. The CDR3 has 13 residues. Germline lookup yields CDR1 MNHEY and CDR2 SVGAGI. The V end was cut by 11 bases, the J end by 7 bases, with 21 bases between.

V is TRBV9 and J is TRBJ2-1; D may match TRBD1 or TRBD2 (5 bases each). Germline CDR1 and CDR2: SGDLS and YYNGEE. CDR3 length equals 12 residues. Trimming shortened V by 3 bases and J by 9 bases, and 10 bases separated the two germline ends. The chain's CDR3 is CASSAGTSEQFF. The CDR3 DNA sequence: TGTGCCAGCAGCGCTGGGACGTCTGAGCAGTTCTTC.